This T cell receptor (beta chain) was found in a study of PD-1 blockade in classical Hodgkin lymphoma. Study observations and caveats: Relapsed/refractory patients reportedly had the lowest baseline TCR diversity, below newly diagnosed patients, who were below healthy donors.

Per germline, CDR1 SGDLS and CDR2 YYNGEE. The V and J ends lost 4 bases and 0 bases respectively, with 7 bases between them. CDR3 length: 13 amino acids. Time point defined: newly diagnosed, previously untreated cHL patient sample. The investigators isolated CD8+ T cells from thawed PBMCs using magnetic negative selection. For comparison, PBMCs from newly diagnosed, untreated classical Hodgkin lymphoma were used. Points on this clone: Its antigen remains unidentified.

The protocol was immunoSEQ multiplex PCR, while the TCRdb copy is restricted to in-frame clones and leaves out a portion. The table records 2,000 to 2,500 clones, over 65% of them present only once. Sequenced sample: CD8+ T cells from blood. The source is a human donor with classical Hodgkin lymphoma. The V and J genes are TRBV9 and TRBJ1-1; D is ambiguous. CDR3 region: CASSTSMNTEAFF. CDR3 coding DNA: TGTGCCAGCAGCACTTCCATGAACACTGAAGCTTTCTTT.